This paragraph reports one T cell receptor (beta chain). This record comes from a study of shared clonotypes between healthy human individuals. V trimming: 7 bases; J trimming: 3 bases; junction bases outside the gene matches: 7. Looked up from germline, CDR1 is SGHAT and CDR2 is FQNNGV. There are 15 residues in the CDR3. From CD4+ cells came CD45RA+ naive and CD45RA-negative memory subsets. Data came from immunoSEQ multiplex PCR; TCRdb stores just in-frame clones and leaves some out. Here the sample spans some 2,400,000 clones, more than 90% being singletons. The sequence was obtained from a man between 18 and 35 years old in good health. Material for sequencing was naive CD4+ T cells sorted from blood. Subset of the sample: CD45RA+ positively selected. This chain joins TRBV11-2 and TRBJ2-7, with TRBD2 matching 12 bases. The CDR3 region has the DNA TGTGCCAGCACGCGACTAGCGGGAGATCTCTACGAGCAGTACTTC. Protein: CASTRLAGDLYEQYF.